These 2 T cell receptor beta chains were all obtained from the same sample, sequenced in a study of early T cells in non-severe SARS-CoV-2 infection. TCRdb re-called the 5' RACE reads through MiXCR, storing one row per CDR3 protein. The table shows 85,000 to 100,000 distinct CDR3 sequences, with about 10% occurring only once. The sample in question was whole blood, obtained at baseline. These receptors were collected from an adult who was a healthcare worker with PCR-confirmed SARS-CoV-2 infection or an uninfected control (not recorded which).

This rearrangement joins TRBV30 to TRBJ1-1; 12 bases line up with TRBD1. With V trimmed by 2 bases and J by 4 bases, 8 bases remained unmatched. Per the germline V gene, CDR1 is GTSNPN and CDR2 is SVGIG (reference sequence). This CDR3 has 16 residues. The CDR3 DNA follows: TGTGCCTGGAGTTCGAGATGGGACAGGGGGCCCACTGAAGCTTTCTTT. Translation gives CAWSSRWDRGPTEAFF.

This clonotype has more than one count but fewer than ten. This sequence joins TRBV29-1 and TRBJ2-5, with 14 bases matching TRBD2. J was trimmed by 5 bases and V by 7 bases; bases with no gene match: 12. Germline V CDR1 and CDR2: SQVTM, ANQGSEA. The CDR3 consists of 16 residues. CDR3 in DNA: TGCAGCGCTGTGACTAGCGGGAGGGTATGGGACGAGACCCAGTACTTC. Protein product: CSAVTSGRVWDETQYF. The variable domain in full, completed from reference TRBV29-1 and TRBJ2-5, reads SAVISQKPSRDICQRGTSLTIQCQVDSQVTMMFWYRQQPGQSLTLIATANQGSEATYESGFVIDKFPISRPNLTFSTLTVSNMSPEDSSIYLCSAVTSGRVWDETQYFGPGTRLLVL.